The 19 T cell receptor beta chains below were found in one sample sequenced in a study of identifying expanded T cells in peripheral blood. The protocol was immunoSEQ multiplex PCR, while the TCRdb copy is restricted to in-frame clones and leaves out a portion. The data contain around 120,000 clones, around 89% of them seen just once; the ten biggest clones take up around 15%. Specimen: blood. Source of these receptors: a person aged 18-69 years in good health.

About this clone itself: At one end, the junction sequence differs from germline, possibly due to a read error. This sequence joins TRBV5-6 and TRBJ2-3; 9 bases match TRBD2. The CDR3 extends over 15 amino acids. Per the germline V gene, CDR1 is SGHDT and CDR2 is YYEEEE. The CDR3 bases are TGTGCCAGCACCTTGGCGGGGGGGCAGACAGATACGCAGTATTTT. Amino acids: CASTLAGGQTDTQYF. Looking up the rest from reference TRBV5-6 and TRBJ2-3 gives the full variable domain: DAGVTQSPTHLIKTRGQQVTLRCSPKSGHDTVSWYQQALGQGPQFIFQYYEEEERQRGNFPDRFSGHQFPNYSSELNVNALLLGDSALYLCASTLAGGQTDTQYFGPGTRLTVL.

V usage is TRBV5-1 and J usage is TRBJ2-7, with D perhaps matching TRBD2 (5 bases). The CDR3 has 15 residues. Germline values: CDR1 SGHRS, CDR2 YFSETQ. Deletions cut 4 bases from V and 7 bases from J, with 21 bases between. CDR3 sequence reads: CASSPLDGSSGEQYF. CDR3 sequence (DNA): TGCGCCAGCAGCCCCCTAGACGGGTCCTCGGGAGAGCAGTACTTC.

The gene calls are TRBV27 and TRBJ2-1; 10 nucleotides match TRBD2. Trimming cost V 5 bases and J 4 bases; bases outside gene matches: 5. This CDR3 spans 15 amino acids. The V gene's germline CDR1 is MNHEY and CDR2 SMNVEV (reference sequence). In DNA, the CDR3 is TGTGCCAGCAGTCTAATAGCGGGGGGTTACAATGAGCAGTTCTTC. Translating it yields CASSLIAGGYNEQFF.

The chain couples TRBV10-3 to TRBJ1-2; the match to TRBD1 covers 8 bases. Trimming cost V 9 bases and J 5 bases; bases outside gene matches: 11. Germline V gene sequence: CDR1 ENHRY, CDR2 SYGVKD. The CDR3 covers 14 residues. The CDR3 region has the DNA TGTGCCATAACCCCGGACAGGGTAGTGTATGGCTACACCTTC. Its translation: CAITPDRVVYGYTF.

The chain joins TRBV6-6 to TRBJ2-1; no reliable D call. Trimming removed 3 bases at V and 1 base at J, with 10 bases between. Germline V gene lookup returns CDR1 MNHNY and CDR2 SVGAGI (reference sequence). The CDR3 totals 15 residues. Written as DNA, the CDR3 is TGTGCCAGCAGTTATACTGGGGTTTCCTACAATGAGCAGTTCTTC. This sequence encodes CASSYTGVSYNEQFF.

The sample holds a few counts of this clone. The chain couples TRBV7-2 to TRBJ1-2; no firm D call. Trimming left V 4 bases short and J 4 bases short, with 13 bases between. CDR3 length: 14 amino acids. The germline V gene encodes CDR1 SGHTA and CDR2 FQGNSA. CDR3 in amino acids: CASSSSFWGYGYTF. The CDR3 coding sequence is TGTGCCAGCAGCTCTTCATTTTGGGGCTATGGCTACACCTTC.

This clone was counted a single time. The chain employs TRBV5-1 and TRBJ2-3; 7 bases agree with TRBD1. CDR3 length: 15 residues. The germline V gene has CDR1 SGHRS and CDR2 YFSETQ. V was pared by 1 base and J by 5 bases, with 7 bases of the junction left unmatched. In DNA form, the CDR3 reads TGCGCCAGCAGCTTGAATCGGCAGGGGGTAGATACGCAGTATTTT. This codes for CASSLNRQGVDTQYF. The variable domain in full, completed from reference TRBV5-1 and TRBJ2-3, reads KAGVTQTPRYLIKTRGQQVTLSCSPISGHRSVSWYQQTPGQGLQFLFEYFSETQRNKGNFPGRFSGRQFSNSRSEMNVSTLELGDSALYLCASSLNRQGVDTQYFGPGTRLTVL.

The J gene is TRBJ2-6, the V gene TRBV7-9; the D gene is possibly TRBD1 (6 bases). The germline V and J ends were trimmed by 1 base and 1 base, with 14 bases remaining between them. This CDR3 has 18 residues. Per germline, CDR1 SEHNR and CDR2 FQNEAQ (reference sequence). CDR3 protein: CASSLGGRTVSGANVLTF. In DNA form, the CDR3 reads TGTGCCAGCAGCTTAGGGGGGCGTACCGTGTCTGGGGCCAACGTCCTGACTTTC.

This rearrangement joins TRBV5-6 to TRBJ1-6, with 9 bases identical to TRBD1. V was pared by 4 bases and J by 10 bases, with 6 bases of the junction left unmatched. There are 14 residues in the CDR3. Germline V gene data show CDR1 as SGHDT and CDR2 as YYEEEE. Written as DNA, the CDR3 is TGTGCCAGCAGCCAGGGACAGGGTGTCTCACCCCTCCACTTT. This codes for CASSQGQGVSPLHF.

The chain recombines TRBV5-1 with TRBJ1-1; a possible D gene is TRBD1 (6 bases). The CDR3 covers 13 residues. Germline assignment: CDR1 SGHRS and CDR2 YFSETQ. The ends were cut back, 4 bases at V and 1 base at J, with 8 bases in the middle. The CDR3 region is CASSEQGNTEAFF. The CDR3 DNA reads TGCGCCAGCAGCGAACAGGGGAACACTGAAGCTTTCTTT.

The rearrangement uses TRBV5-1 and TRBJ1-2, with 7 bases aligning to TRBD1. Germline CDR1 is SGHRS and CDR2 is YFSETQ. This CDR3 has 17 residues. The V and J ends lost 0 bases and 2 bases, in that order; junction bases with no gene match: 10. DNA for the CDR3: TGCGCCAGCAGCTTGGGGACAGGTCTAAAACCGAACTATGGCTACACCTTC. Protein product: CASSLGTGLKPNYGYTF. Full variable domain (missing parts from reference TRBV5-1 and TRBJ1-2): KAGVTQTPRYLIKTRGQQVTLSCSPISGHRSVSWYQQTPGQGLQFLFEYFSETQRNKGNFPGRFSGRQFSNSRSEMNVSTLELGDSALYLCASSLGTGLKPNYGYTFGSGTRLTVV.

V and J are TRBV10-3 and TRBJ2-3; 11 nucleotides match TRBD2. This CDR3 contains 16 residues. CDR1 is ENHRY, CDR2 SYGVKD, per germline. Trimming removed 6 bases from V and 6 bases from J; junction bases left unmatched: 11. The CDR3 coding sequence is TGTGCCATCAGCCCTACCGTAGCGGGGGGGCGTGATACGCAGTATTTT. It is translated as CAISPTVAGGRDTQYF.

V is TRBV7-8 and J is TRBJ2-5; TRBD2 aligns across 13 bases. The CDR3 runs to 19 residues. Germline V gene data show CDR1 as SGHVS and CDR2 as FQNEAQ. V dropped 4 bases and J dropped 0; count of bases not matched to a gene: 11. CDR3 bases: TGTGCCAGCAGCTCCTTTTGGACTAGCGGGGGACTTCACCAAGAGACCCAGTACTTC. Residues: CASSSFWTSGGLHQETQYF. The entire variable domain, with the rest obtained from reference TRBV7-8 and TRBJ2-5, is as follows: GAGVSQSPRYKVAKRGQDVALRCDPISGHVSLFWYQQALGQGPEFLTYFQNEAQLDKSGLPSDRFFAERPEGSVSTLKIQRTQQEDSAVYLCASSSFWTSGGLHQETQYFGPGTRLLVL.

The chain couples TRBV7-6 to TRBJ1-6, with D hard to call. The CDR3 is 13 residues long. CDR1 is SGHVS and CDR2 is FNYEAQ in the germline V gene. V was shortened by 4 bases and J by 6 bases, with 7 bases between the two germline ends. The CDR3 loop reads CASSSRTNSPLHF. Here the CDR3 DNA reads TGTGCCAGCAGCTCAAGGACTAATTCACCCCTCCACTTT.

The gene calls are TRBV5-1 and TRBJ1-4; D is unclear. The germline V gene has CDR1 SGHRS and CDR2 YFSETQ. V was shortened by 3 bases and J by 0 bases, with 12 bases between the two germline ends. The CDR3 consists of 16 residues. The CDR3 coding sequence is TGCGCCAGCAGCTGGGGAACGACATCAACTAATGAAAAACTGTTTTTT. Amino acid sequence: CASSWGTTSTNEKLFF.

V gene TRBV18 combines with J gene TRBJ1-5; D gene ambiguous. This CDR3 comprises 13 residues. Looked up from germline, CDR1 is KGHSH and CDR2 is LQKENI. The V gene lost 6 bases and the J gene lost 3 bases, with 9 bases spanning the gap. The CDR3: CASSVGLNQPQHF. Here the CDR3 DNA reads TGTGCCAGCTCGGTGGGCCTCAATCAGCCCCAGCATTTT.

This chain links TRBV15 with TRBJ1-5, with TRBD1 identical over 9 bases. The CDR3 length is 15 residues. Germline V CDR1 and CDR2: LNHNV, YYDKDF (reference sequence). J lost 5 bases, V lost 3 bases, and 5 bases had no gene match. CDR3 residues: CATSSRQGEDQPQHF. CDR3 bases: TGTGCCACCAGCAGCCGACAGGGGGAGGATCAGCCCCAGCATTTT. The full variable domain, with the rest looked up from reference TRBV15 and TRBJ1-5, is DAMVIQNPRYQVTQFGKPVTLSCSQTLNHNVMYWYQQKSSQAPKLLFHYYDKDFNNEADTPDNFQSRRPNTSFCFLDIRSPGLGDTAMYLCATSSRQGEDQPQHFGDGTRLSIL.

CDR3: CASSHRTGDYGYTF. The CDR3 DNA sequence: TGCGCCAGCAGCCATAGAACAGGGGACTATGGCTACACCTTC. The chain joins TRBV4-3 to TRBJ1-2; the match to TRBD1 covers 7 bases. This CDR3 spans 14 amino acids. Trimming took 3 bases from V and 3 from J; bases not matched to a gene: 4. Looked up from germline, CDR1 is LGHNA and CDR2 is YSLEER.

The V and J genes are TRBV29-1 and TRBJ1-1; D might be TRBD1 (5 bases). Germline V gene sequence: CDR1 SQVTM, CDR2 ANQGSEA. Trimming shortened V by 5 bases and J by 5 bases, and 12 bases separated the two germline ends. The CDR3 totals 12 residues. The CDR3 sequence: CSVLRGGTEAFF. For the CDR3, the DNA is TGCAGCGTTTTACGGGGGGGTACTGAAGCTTTCTTT. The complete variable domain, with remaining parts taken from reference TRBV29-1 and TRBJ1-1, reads SAVISQKPSRDICQRGTSLTIQCQVDSQVTMMFWYRQQPGQSLTLIATANQGSEATYESGFVIDKFPISRPNLTFSTLTVSNMSPEDSSIYLCSVLRGGTEAFFGQGTRLTVV.